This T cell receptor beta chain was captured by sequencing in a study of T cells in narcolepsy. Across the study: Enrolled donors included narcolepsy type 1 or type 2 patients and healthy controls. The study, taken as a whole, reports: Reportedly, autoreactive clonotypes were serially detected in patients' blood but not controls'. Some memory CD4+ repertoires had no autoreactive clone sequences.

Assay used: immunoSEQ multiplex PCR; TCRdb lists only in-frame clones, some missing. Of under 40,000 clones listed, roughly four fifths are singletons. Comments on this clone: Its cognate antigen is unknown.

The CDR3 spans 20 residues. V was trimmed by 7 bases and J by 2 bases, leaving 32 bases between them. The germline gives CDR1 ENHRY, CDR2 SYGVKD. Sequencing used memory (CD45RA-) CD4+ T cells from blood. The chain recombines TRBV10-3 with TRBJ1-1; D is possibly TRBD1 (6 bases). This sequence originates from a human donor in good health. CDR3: CAINTPGGRPGKRGNTEAFF. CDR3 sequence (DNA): TGTGCCATCAATACACCCGGGGGCCGTCCCGGAAAACGGGGAAACACTGAAGCTTTCTTT.